This T cell receptor beta chain is drawn from a study of blood T cell repertoires in COVID-19. Overall study context: Collection of acute and convalescent COVID-19 samples took place in the United States, Italy and Spain. PBMCs, B-cell-depleted T cells, or T cells provided the cDNA or gDNA that made up the material.

From germline, CDR1 is SGHNT and CDR2 YYREEE (reference sequence). Trimming at V came to 0 bases and at J to 0 bases, leaving 6 bases not matched to a gene. The length of the CDR3 is 17 residues. In the authors' methods: Estimated nucleated cell counts came from reference gene primer amplification. The assay was immunoSEQ multiplex PCR, and TCRdb's table has in-frame clones only and misses some. V and J calls and clone size come straight from that table; D and trimming were deduced from the DNA. The sample consists of about 260,000 clones, over 75% of them appearing once. The chain recombines TRBV5-4 with TRBJ2-3; 8 positions agree with TRBD2. The specimen sequenced was peripheral blood. The TCR originated in a human donor in a cohort sampled during active COVID-19. This CDR3 is CASSLGTSSFSTDTQYF. In nucleotides, the CDR3 is TGTGCCAGCAGCTTGGGGACTAGCTCCTTTAGCACAGATACGCAGTATTTT.